This TCR beta chain is drawn from a study of CD8 T cells in ankylosing spondylitis. Study findings and constraints: A TCR beta motif of 7 or 8 highly homologous variants appeared characteristic of ankylosing spondylitis blood. A CD8+ phenotype characterized the disease-linked clones, which were relatively rare in peripheral blood. Significant enrichment of disease-linked clones was reported in matched ankylosing spondylitis synovial fluid.

This clonotype appeared many times. Its antigen is unidentified. V dropped 0 bases and J dropped 7 bases, with 12 bases sitting between them. The CDR3 is 15 amino acids. Germline V gives CDR1 MNHEY, CDR2 SVGAGI. Libraries of TCR beta came from quantitative 5'-RACE with molecular barcodes. Via MiXCR, TCRdb re-called the 5' RACE reads, giving one row per CDR3 protein. The sample includes 330,000 or so distinct CDR3 sequences, roughly 8% seen only once; the top ten take more than 14%. The J gene is TRBJ1-4, the V gene TRBV6-5; D possibly corresponds to TRBD1 (5 bases). The TCR comes from a male donor with ankylosing spondylitis. Material for sequencing was blood, either unsorted or a sorted T cell fraction (not recorded which). The CDR3 DNA reads TGTGCCAGCAGTTACTCGAGTCAGGGCGGTGAAAAACTGTTTTTT. Its translation is CASSYSSQGGEKLFF.